One T cell receptor (beta chain) is described in this entry. Its specificity is unknown. The source of the sample is a study of shared clonotypes between healthy human individuals. The CDR3 spans 17 residues. The germline V gene encodes CDR1 LNHDA and CDR2 SQIVND (reference sequence). V gave up 4 bases and J gave up 0 bases; unmatched junction bases: 6. General observations from the study: The expectation was that sequencing depth would affect clonotype sharing among donors. The generation probabilities recorded for non-shared clonotypes fell below those of clonotypes shared by all four donors.

Measured with immunoSEQ multiplex PCR; TCRdb has only the in-frame clones, and not every one. The sample records some 2.3 million clones, approximately 95% being singletons. The chain employs TRBV19 and TRBJ2-3, with 11 bases that match TRBD2. The receptor's source is a man aged 18 to 29 in good health. Some clones in this sample may be carry-over from other donors' samples. Sequenced material: naive CD4+ T cells from PBMCs. Subset in this sample: CD45RA+ positively selected. CDR3 coding DNA: TGTGCCAGTAGTAAATTACTAGCGGGAGTTAGCACAGATACGCAGTATTTT. Its protein is CASSKLLAGVSTDTQYF.